Shown below are 4 T cell receptor beta chains from a single sample sequenced in a study of early T cells in non-severe SARS-CoV-2 infection. TCRdb itself ran the 5' RACE reads through MiXCR, one entry per CDR3 protein. The sample lists about 30,000 distinct CDR3 sequences; roughly 5.6% were seen once. Sequencing was performed on whole blood. All receptors derive from an adult who was a healthcare worker with PCR-confirmed SARS-CoV-2 infection or an uninfected control (not recorded which).

This clonotype was detected only a few times. V is TRBV12-3 or TRBV12-4 and J is TRBJ2-1; D is unresolved. The V and J ends lost 1 base and 13 bases respectively, with 14 bases between them. There are 13 residues in the CDR3. This chain's CDR3 is CASSLGEIKSQFF. The CDR3 DNA follows: TGTGCCAGCAGTTTAGGAGAGATCAAGAGTCAGTTCTTC.

The chain uses TRBV5-6 and TRBJ1-1, with unresolved D. V lost 2 bases and J lost 5, with 10 bases in between. Germline V CDR1 and CDR2: SGHDT, YYEEEE. The CDR3 spans 13 residues. DNA of the CDR3: TGTGCCAGCAGCTTTGGAGATAGTACTGAAGCTTTCTTT. Translating gives CASSFGDSTEAFF.

This clonotype has only one observation. This rearrangement joins TRBV12-3 or TRBV12-4 to TRBJ2-5, with D hard to call. This CDR3 has 15 residues. The V and J ends lost 2 bases and 2 bases respectively, with 12 bases between them. CDR3 DNA: TGTGCCAGCAGTTTAATTCCTGAAGGGCAAGAGACCCAGTACTTC. Translating gives CASSLIPEGQETQYF.

A word on this clonotype: At one of its ends the junction is not consistent with the germline gene, which may arise from a read error. This sequence joins TRBV5-4 and TRBJ2-1, with unresolved D. The germline CDR1 and CDR2 sequences are SGHNT and YYREEE (reference sequence). The CDR3 sequence is 16 residues long. The DNA for the CDR3 is TGTGCCAGCAACTTGGCAACAGCCGGCTCCTACAATGAGCAGTTCTTC. Protein product: CASNLATAGSYNEQFF.